Presented here are 7 T cell receptor beta chains from one specimen sequenced in a study of cytomegalovirus exposure and HLA in healthy donors (dated by TCRdb to 2016 to 2017). The library was obtained by the immunoSEQ multiplex PCR assay. A mixture of 60 forward primers for TCR Vbeta segments and 13 reverse primers for TCR Jbeta segments was used in the multiplex PCR. This immuneACCESS table, as held by TCRdb, lists in-frame sequences with V and J called but not all clones. Of the missing ones, under half trace to an unresolved V gene in checked studies; the others have no known cause. The sample contains about 180,000 clones, roughly 87% of them found a single time. The top ten clonotypes cover 1.5% to 1.9% of the sample. The sequenced sample was PBMCs. The receptors originated from a man aged 35 to 55 in good health and CMV-seronegative.

The CDR3: CASSYQYTIYF. The DNA of the CDR3 is TGTGCCAGCAGTTACCAGTACACCATATATTTT. The rearrangement links TRBV6-1 to TRBJ1-3; no clear D gene. CDR1 and CDR2 from the germline V gene are MNHNS and SASEGT. This CDR3 contains 11 residues. Trimming took 5 bases from V and 8 from J, leaving 7 bases between them.

The V call is TRBV28, the J call TRBJ2-5, with 8 nucleotides matching TRBD2. The CDR3 has 18 amino acids. With V trimmed by 7 bases and J by 7 bases, 23 bases remained unmatched. In germline, CDR1 is MDHEN, CDR2 SYDVKM. The CDR3 reads CASKRTGTRTLGDWTQYF. In DNA, the CDR3 is TGTGCCAGCAAACGGACCGGGACTAGAACTCTTGGGGATTGGACCCAGTACTTC.

The count of this clone is one. The chain uses TRBV9 and TRBJ2-7, with 8 bases lining up with TRBD1. The CDR3 loop spans 14 amino acids. With V trimmed by 3 bases and J by 6 bases, 8 bases remained unmatched. Germline V gene data show CDR1 as SGDLS and CDR2 as YYNGEE. CDR3 residues: CASSGQGKVSEQYF. CDR3 nucleotides: TGTGCCAGCAGCGGACAGGGGAAGGTTAGCGAGCAGTACTTC.

V gene TRBV6-1 combines with J gene TRBJ2-1; 11 nucleotides agree with TRBD2. The CDR3 spans 19 residues. V shed 3 bases, J shed 7 bases, and the junction held 17 bases outside the gene matches. Germline lookup yields CDR1 MNHNS and CDR2 SASEGT. The CDR3 sequence is CASSDPRASGRRGVNEQFF. The CDR3 DNA reads as TGTGCCAGCAGTGACCCTCGGGCTAGCGGGAGGAGAGGGGTTAATGAGCAGTTCTTC.

V and J are TRBV18 and TRBJ1-2; D remains unclear. This CDR3 contains 12 residues. From germline, CDR1 is KGHSH and CDR2 LQKENI. The germline V and J ends were trimmed by 2 bases and 8 bases, with 9 bases remaining between them. CDR3 residues: CASSPESRGYTF. CDR3 DNA: TGTGCCAGCTCACCAGAGAGTCGGGGCTACACCTTC.

CDR3 sequence reads: CASSQVGGYNEQFF. CDR3 nucleotide sequence: TGCGCCAGCAGCCAAGTCGGGGGGTACAATGAGCAGTTCTTC. The rearrangement uses TRBV5-1 and TRBJ2-1; TRBD2 aligns across 7 bases. This CDR3 comprises 14 residues. Germline lookup yields CDR1 SGHRS and CDR2 YFSETQ. The V and J ends lost 4 bases and 4 bases, in that order; junction bases with no gene match: 5. Using reference TRBV5-1 and TRBJ2-1 for the parts outside the CDR3, the full variable domain is KAGVTQTPRYLIKTRGQQVTLSCSPISGHRSVSWYQQTPGQGLQFLFEYFSETQRNKGNFPGRFSGRQFSNSRSEMNVSTLELGDSALYLCASSQVGGYNEQFFGPGTRLTVL.

V is TRBV7-6 and J is TRBJ2-7, with D tentatively TRBD2 (6 bases). From germline, CDR1 is SGHVS and CDR2 FNYEAQ. Between the trimmed V and J ends, which lost 0 bases and 1 base, there was a span of 10 bases. The CDR3 totals 15 residues. Here the CDR3 reads CASSLARDLSYEQYF. DNA for the CDR3: TGTGCCAGCAGCTTAGCTCGGGACTTGTCCTACGAGCAGTACTTC.